The 14 T cell receptor beta chains reported below all come from one sample, sequenced in a study of T cells expressing NK-cell markers. Each CDR3 protein gets one entry in TCRdb, which reprocessed the 5' RACE reads and gives no DNA. The ten top clones account for 1.4%, within a sample of about 460,000 distinct CDR3 sequences. The sample consisted of blood T cells: a sorted CD56 or NKG2C T cell subset, CD4+ or CD8+ T cells, or bulk PBMC T cells (not recorded which). Receptor source: a woman in her 50s in good health.

The chain links TRBV5-5 to TRBJ2-6; TCRdb calls TRBD1, which cannot be checked without DNA. The CDR3 runs 17 residues. Looked up from germline, CDR1 is SGHKS and CDR2 is YYEKEE (reference sequence). CDR3 residues: CASSTSSGGGGANVLTF. The full variable domain, in which reference TRBV5-5 and TRBJ2-6 provide the parts outside the CDR3, is DAGVTQSPTHLIKTRGQQVTLRCSPISGHKSVSWYQQVLGQGPQFIFQYYEKEERGRGNFPDRFSARQFPNYSSELNVNALLLGDSALYLCASSTSSGGGGANVLTFGAGSRLTVL.

This chain uses TRBV6-2 or TRBV6-3 with TRBJ1-2. CDR1 and CDR2 from the germline V gene are MNHEY and SVGEGT. The CDR3 totals 11 residues. The CDR3 is CATKRVTGYTF.

The rearrangement uses TRBV9 and TRBJ1-1; TCRdb returns TRBD1, unconfirmable since there is no DNA. Germline loops: CDR1 SGDLS, CDR2 YYNGEE. The CDR3 runs 16 residues. This chain's CDR3 is CASSPGTDSPYTEAFF. Drawing the rest from reference TRBV9 and TRBJ1-1, the complete variable domain is DSGVTQTPKHLITATGQRVTLRCSPRSGDLSVYWYQQSLDQGLQFLIQYYNGEERAKGNILERFSAQQFPDLHSELNLSSLELGDSALYFCASSPGTDSPYTEAFFGQGTRLTVV.

This chain connects TRBV5-1 to TRBJ2-5. The CDR3 loop spans 12 amino acids. CDR1 and CDR2 (germline): SGHRS, YFSETQ. CDR3 in amino acids: CASNHGEETQYF.

The rearrangement links TRBV10-3 to TRBJ2-2; TCRdb picks TRBD2, but there is no DNA to check that call. There are 15 residues in the CDR3. Germline V gene lookup returns CDR1 ENHRY and CDR2 SYGVKD. CDR3: CAIPSMLAGTGELFF.

This rearrangement joins TRBV7-6 to TRBJ1-3. Per germline, CDR1 SGHVS and CDR2 FNYEAQ. The CDR3 covers 16 residues. The CDR3 protein is CASSLAPQKAGNTIYF. Full variable domain (remainder filled in from reference TRBV7-6 and TRBJ1-3): GAGVSQSPRYKVTKRGQDVALRCDPISGHVSLYWYRQALGQGPEFLTYFNYEAQQDKSGLPNDRFSAERPEGSISTLTIQRTEQRDSAMYRCASSLAPQKAGNTIYFGEGSWLTVV.

The gene calls are TRBV7-6 and TRBJ2-2; the D call of TRBD1 rests on TCRdb alone, since no DNA is present to check it. This CDR3 spans 17 amino acids. Germline V gives CDR1 SGHVS, CDR2 FNYEAQ. CDR3 sequence reads: CASSHGDRTTNTGELFF.

This sequence joins TRBV20-1 and TRBJ1-2. Germline loops: CDR1 DFQATT, CDR2 SNEGSKA (reference sequence). The CDR3 is 12 amino acids. CDR3 loop: CSAPILDYGYTF.

J is TRBJ2-1 and V is TRBV5-1; TCRdb indicates TRBD1, and absent DNA this call remains unverified. The CDR3 loop spans 16 amino acids. The germline CDR1 and CDR2 sequences are SGHRS and YFSETQ. The CDR3 loop reads CASSRDGQGFSNEQFF. Based on the CDR3 plus reference TRBV5-1 and TRBJ2-1, the full variable domain is KAGVTQTPRYLIKTRGQQVTLSCSPISGHRSVSWYQQTPGQGLQFLFEYFSETQRNKGNFPGRFSGRQFSNSRSEMNVSTLELGDSALYLCASSRDGQGFSNEQFFGPGTRLTVL.

This chain links TRBV7-2 with TRBJ2-1. The CDR3 is made up of 13 amino acids. Germline CDR1 and CDR2: SGHTA and FQGNSA. CDR3 residues: CASSSAGVNEQFF.

This chain links TRBV30 with TRBJ2-2; as DNA is missing, the TRBD1 call by TCRdb cannot be tested. Looked up from germline, CDR1 is GTSNPN and CDR2 is SVGIG (reference sequence). The CDR3 is 14 amino acids. CDR3 protein: CAWGIYQGTGELFF. The whole variable domain, remainder taken from reference TRBV30 and TRBJ2-2, is SQTIHQWPATLVQPVGSPLSLECTVEGTSNPNLYWYRQAAGRGLQLLFYSVGIGQISSEVPQNLSASRPQDRQFILSSKKLLLSDSGFYLCAWGIYQGTGELFFGEGSRLTVL.

The V and J genes are TRBV7-9 and TRBJ1-1. The CDR3 is 15 amino acids. The germline CDR1 and CDR2 sequences are SEHNR and FQNEAQ (reference sequence). This chain's CDR3 is CASSDWRAVNTEAFF. The variable domain in full, with the rest retrieved from reference TRBV7-9 and TRBJ1-1, is DTGVSQNPRHKITKRGQNVTFRCDPISEHNRLYWYRQTLGQGPEFLTYFQNEAQLEKSRLLSDRFSAERPKGSFSTLEIQRTEQGDSAMYLCASSDWRAVNTEAFFGQGTRLTVV.

The CDR3 reads CASEGPSPGNTIYF. The chain links TRBV6-2 or TRBV6-3 to TRBJ1-3. Germline V CDR1 and CDR2: MNHEY, SVGEGT. The CDR3 sequence is 14 residues long.

The rearrangement links TRBV9 to TRBJ2-1; TCRdb proposes TRBD2, but this gene call is untestable without DNA. Germline V gene data show CDR1 as SGDLS and CDR2 as YYNGEE. This CDR3 region has 16 residues. The CDR3 protein is CASSPELAGGGGGQFF.